The sequence of this T cell receptor (beta chain) was determined in a study of OX40 agonist ivuxolimab in advanced cancers. About the study: The study treated patients with ivuxolimab, an agonistic anti-OX40 (CD134) antibody. Intravenous ivuxolimab was administered to patients every 2 weeks at 0.01 to 10 mg/kg. Three patients got partial responses; one had hepatocellular carcinoma and two had cutaneous melanoma.

Measured with immunoSEQ multiplex PCR; TCRdb has only the in-frame clones, and not every one. The table lists about 20,000 clones, around 76% of them singletons. The CDR3 is 14 residues long. V gave up 4 bases and J gave up 1 base, with 10 bases separating them. Germline values: CDR1 MGHRA, CDR2 YSYEKL. This TCR came from an adult with an advanced solid tumor such as melanoma, head and neck, liver or kidney cancer. The specimen comprised CD4+ or CD8+ T cells sorted from blood, sampled in a trial of the OX40 agonist ivuxolimab. The chain uses TRBV4-1 and TRBJ1-1; tentatively, D is TRBD1 (6 bases). The CDR3 reads CASSPLTGNTEAFF. CDR3 in DNA: TGCGCCAGCAGCCCCCTGACAGGGAACACTGAAGCTTTCTTT.